The source of this T cell receptor beta chain is a study of OX40 agonist ivuxolimab in advanced cancers. Overall study: Three dose-escalation patients had partial responses: one with hepatocellular carcinoma and two with cutaneous melanoma. Notes on the study in general: At 0.1 to 3.0 mg/kg, CD4+ and CD8+ blood T cells expanded clonally by week 6.

This CDR3 has 15 amino acids. The germline CDR1 and CDR2 sequences are MNHEY and SMNVEV (reference sequence). Trimming pared 2 bases from V and 10 bases from J, leaving 15 bases between. Collection of blood occurred at baseline, at cycle 4 day 1, and at cycle 7 day 1. Details on this clone: Its target is unknown.

Only in-frame clones appear in the TCRdb table, and some are missing; sequencing was by immunoSEQ multiplex PCR. The table shows 20,000 to 30,000 clones, with roughly 79% occurring only once. The sequence came from an adult with an advanced solid tumor such as melanoma, head and neck, liver or kidney cancer. The chain joins TRBV27 to TRBJ1-6; D uncertain. This sample comprised CD4+ or CD8+ T cells sorted from blood, obtained in a trial of the OX40 agonist ivuxolimab. Here the CDR3 reads CASSLRWDGESPLHF. CDR3 in DNA: TGTGCCAGCAGTTTACGGTGGGATGGGGAGTCACCCCTCCACTTT.